This T cell receptor beta chain was captured by sequencing in a study of vaccination effects on CD4 cells after COVID-19. Using viral peptide pools, the ViraFEST assay grew out antigen-specific CD4+ T cells prior to sequencing. CD4+ T cell isolation took place after approximately 11 days of culture. Either the mRNA-1273 or the BNT162b2 vaccine was given to participants as two doses. Measured with immunoSEQ multiplex PCR; TCRdb has only the in-frame clones, and not every one. The sample shows tens of thousands of clones, around 81% of them seen only once. About this clone: Its antigen is not identified.

The CDR3 totals 17 residues. Germline loops: CDR1 LNHDA, CDR2 SQIVND (reference sequence). Trimming cost V 6 bases and J 2 bases, with 20 bases left between them. The chain joins TRBV19 to TRBJ2-1; D remains ambiguous. This sequence originates from a human donor who received a COVID-19 vaccine. Some clones in this sample may be carry-over from other donors' samples. The input for sequencing was CD4+ T cells from PBMCs cultured with SARS-CoV-2 spike peptides, taken after COVID-19 vaccination. CDR3 nucleotides: TGTGCCAGTAGATGTTCACGTCGAGTCCTCCCCTACAATGAGCAGTTCTTC. Its translation is CASRCSRRVLPYNEQFF.